This TCR beta chain originates from a study of T cells after yellow fever vaccination. Per the germline V gene, CDR1 is SQVTM and CDR2 is ANQGSEA. CDR3 length: 15 residues. The ends were cut back, 6 bases at V and 4 bases at J, with 20 bases in the middle. TCRdb reprocessed the 5' RACE reads via MiXCR and lists one record per CDR3 protein. Among some 200,000 distinct CDR3 sequences listed, less than 3.5% were seen once. This clonotype was recorded a few times. The source is a man in his late teens or twenties who received the YFV17D yellow fever vaccine. The chain joins TRBV29-1 to TRBJ2-3; D is ambiguous. The input for sequencing was CD4+ T cells sorted from PBMCs, taken 10 days after the yellow fever booster vaccination. CDR3 amino acids: CSVSPSPTVSDTQYF. Here the CDR3 DNA reads TGCAGCGTATCCCCCTCCCCGACCGTCTCAGATACGCAGTATTTT.